The rows below give T cell receptor beta chains drawn from one sample of a study of blood T cell repertoires in COVID-19. Measured with immunoSEQ multiplex PCR; TCRdb has only the in-frame clones, and not every one. The table has 150,000 to 200,000 clones, around nine tenths seen once; the top ten hold about 5%. The specimen was peripheral blood. The receptor source for this set is a human donor in a cohort sampled during active COVID-19. Both conserved end residues are part of each CDR3. A D gene is named only where the DNA matches it firmly. Size is stated for part of the rows, as once, few or many counts, or as a class when the clone is expanded.

D	size	V	J	DNA	CDR3
NA	NA	TRBV21-1	TRBJ2-7	TGTGCCATCAACTCACAGGGGATTTCCTACGAGCAGTACTTC	CAINSQGISYEQYF
TRBD1	NA	TRBV5-1	TRBJ2-7	TGCGCCAGCAGCTTAGGGACAGGGTCCGAGCAGTACTTC	CASSLGTGSEQYF
NA	NA	TRBV15	TRBJ2-7	TGTGCCACCAGCAGCACGCAGGGGCCCTACGAGCAGTACTTC	CATSSTQGPYEQYF
NA	NA	TRBV19	TRBJ2-5	TGTGCCAGTAGTATAGGGACACCTCGAGAGACCCAGTACTTC	CASSIGTPRETQYF
TRBD1	NA	TRBV6-5	TRBJ2-1	TGTGCCAGCTTCCCACCCGGGACAGGGTACAATGAGCAGTTCTTC	CASFPPGTGYNEQFF
TRBD1	NA	TRBV28	TRBJ1-3	TGTGCCAGCAGTAATCCGGGACAGACAGGAAACACCATATATTTT	CASSNPGQTGNTIYF
NA	NA	TRBV19	TRBJ1-5	TGTGCCAGTAGTATTCGCGCGGGGAAACAGCCCCAGCATTTT	CASSIRAGKQPQHF
NA	NA	TRBV6-2/TRBV6-3	TRBJ2-7	TGTGCCAGCAGTTACTCGACCACTACCTACGAGCAGTACTTC	CASSYSTTTYEQYF
TRBD1	NA	TRBV4-3	TRBJ1-2	TGCGCCAGCAGCCAGGGGGGGACAGGGGCCGCGGGGATTGGTGGCTACACCTTC	CASSQGGTGAAGIGGYTF
NA	NA	TRBV5-4	TRBJ2-7	TGTGCCAGCAGCTTGGACTTCACCTCCTACGAGCAGTACTTC	CASSLDFTSYEQYF
NA	NA	TRBV5-8	TRBJ1-6	TGTGCCAGCAGCCCCGGGTCGAGAACTTCACCCCTCCACTTT	CASSPGSRTSPLHF
TRBD1	NA	TRBV5-3	TRBJ1-1	TGTGCCAGCCGACAGGGGGTCACTGAAGCTTTCTTT	CASRQGVTEAFF
NA	NA	TRBV2	TRBJ2-4	TGTGCCAGCAGTCCCCCTGGCAGGCTCGGAAACATTCAGTACTTC	CASSPPGRLGNIQYF
NA	NA	TRBV2	TRBJ2-7	TGTGCCTTGGGGGCCAGCTCCTACGAGCAGTACTTC	CALGASSYEQYF
TRBD1	NA	TRBV28	TRBJ2-7	TGTGCCAGCAGCCCGGGACAGGGGACCTACGAGCAGTACTTC	CASSPGQGTYEQYF
TRBD2	NA	TRBV27	TRBJ2-1	TGTGCCAGCAGTTTATCGACTAGCGGGGTGGGCAATGAGCAGTTCTTC	CASSLSTSGVGNEQFF
NA	NA	TRBV5-6	TRBJ1-5	TGTGCCAGCAGCAAAGGACATTCCGGTAATCAGCCCCAGCATTTT	CASSKGHSGNQPQHF
TRBD2	NA	TRBV9	TRBJ2-1	TGTGCCAGCAGCGTAGCCCCGGCGGGAGTCGACAATGAGCAGTTCTTC	CASSVAPAGVDNEQFF
NA	once	TRBV19	TRBJ2-4	TGTGCCAGTAGCCAAGGACTGACTCAGTACTTC	CASSQGLTQYF
NA	NA	TRBV5-5	TRBJ2-2	TGTGCCAGCAGCTTGGCCAGGGGGAACACCGGGGAGCTGTTTTTT	CASSLARGNTGELFF
TRBD1	NA	TRBV10-1	TRBJ1-4	TGCGCCAGCAGCAAAAACAGGGGGAAGAATGAAAAACTGTTTTTT	CASSKNRGKNEKLFF
TRBD2	NA	TRBV11-2	TRBJ2-7	TGTGCCAGCAGCATTCGACCCCCTGGGGGGGTCCGCTACGAGCAGTACTTC	CASSIRPPGGVRYEQYF
TRBD1	few	TRBV9	TRBJ1-1	TGTGCCAGCAGCCCCGGACAGGGTACCGGTGAAGCTTTCTTT	CASSPGQGTGEAFF
NA	NA	TRBV20-1	TRBJ2-3	TGCAGTGCTAGTGACAGGTGGGCAGATACGCAGTATTTT	CSASDRWADTQYF
TRBD1	NA	TRBV24-1	TRBJ2-5	TGTGCCACCAGTGAAAAGACCGGACAGGCTTACCAAGAGACCCAGTACTTC	CATSEKTGQAYQETQYF
NA	NA	TRBV18	TRBJ1-1	TGTGCCAGCTCATCCCAAGGGGTTAGAGTGAACACTGAAGCTTTCTTT	CASSSQGVRVNTEAFF
NA	NA	TRBV2	TRBJ1-4	TGTGCCAGCAGTGGTGGCGCAGGGACAAATGAAAAACTGTTTTTT	CASSGGAGTNEKLFF
TRBD2	once	TRBV30	TRBJ2-1	TGTGCCTGGAAGGCGGGGGGGTCCCACAATGAGCAGTTCTTC	CAWKAGGSHNEQFF
NA	NA	TRBV10-3	TRBJ1-2	TGTGCCACCGAGGAGGGGCCGAACTATGGCTACACCTTC	CATEEGPNYGYTF
TRBD1	NA	TRBV27	TRBJ2-6	TGTGCCAGCAGACCCGGGGACAGACCCTCTGGGGCCAACGTCCTGACTTTC	CASRPGDRPSGANVLTF
NA	few	TRBV5-4	TRBJ1-6	TGTGCCAGCAGCTTGCTGCACGGGCAGGGTAAGCGTTCACCCCTCCACTTT	CASSLLHGQGKRSPLHF
NA	NA	TRBV29-1	TRBJ2-6	TGCAGCGCCGGCGACAGCTCTGGGGCCAACGTCCTGACTTTC	CSAGDSSGANVLTF
TRBD1	NA	TRBV28	TRBJ1-1	TGTGCCAGCAGTCGACAGGGGGATGGTAGGGCTTTCTTT	CASSRQGDGRAFF
TRBD1	NA	TRBV7-9	TRBJ1-3	TGTGCCAGCAGGCCCGACAGGGGGGATGGAAACACCATATATTTT	CASRPDRGDGNTIYF
NA	NA	TRBV11-2	TRBJ1-1	TGTGCCAGCAGCCCCCAGGGGATGGCGAACACTGAAGCTTTCTTT	CASSPQGMANTEAFF
TRBD2	NA	TRBV7-2	TRBJ2-1	TGTGCCAGCAGCTTAAGTCTAGCGGAGGGGTACAATGAGCAGTTCTTC	CASSLSLAEGYNEQFF
NA	few	TRBV19	TRBJ1-6	TGTGCCAGTAGCATAACAGAGTATAATTCACCCCTCCACTTT	CASSITEYNSPLHF
TRBD1	NA	TRBV28	TRBJ1-2	TGTGCCAGCAGTTCACCGGGACAGGGGGCGGATGGCTACACCTTC	CASSSPGQGADGYTF
NA	few	TRBV3-1/TRBV3-2	TRBJ2-1	TGTGCCAGCAGCCAAGGACCTAGTAGCTCCTACAATGAGCAGTTCTTC	CASSQGPSSSYNEQFF
NA	NA	TRBV30	TRBJ1-1	TGTGCCTGGAGCACGGACATCTCCCGGCACGAAGCTTTCTTT	CAWSTDISRHEAFF
TRBD2	NA	TRBV29-1	TRBJ2-7	TGCAGCGTTGGACGTAGCGGGAGCCGCGAGCAGTACTTC	CSVGRSGSREQYF
NA	NA	TRBV19	TRBJ2-3	TGTGCCAGTAGTATAGGGCAGGGCTGGGGAGATACGCAGTATTTT	CASSIGQGWGDTQYF
NA	NA	TRBV21-1	TRBJ1-6	TGTGCCAGCGCCGAGATTTCACCCCTCCACTTT	CASAEISPLHF
TRBD1	NA	TRBV9	TRBJ2-1	TGTGCCAGCAGCCCTTGGGACAGACCTGGGGTTTACAATGAGCAGTTCTTC	CASSPWDRPGVYNEQFF
NA	NA	TRBV9	TRBJ1-6	TGTGCCAGCAGCGCCACAGGCTATCCCTATAATTCACCCCTCCACTTT	CASSATGYPYNSPLHF
TRBD1	few	TRBV19	TRBJ1-5	TGTGCCAGTAGTATTCGACAGGGGGCAAGCAATCAGCCCCAGCATTTT	CASSIRQGASNQPQHF
NA	NA	TRBV30	TRBJ2-7	TGTGCCTGGAGAGGTTTTGGGGAGGGGGTTAAAGAGCAGTACTTC	CAWRGFGEGVKEQYF
TRBD1	NA	TRBV6-5	TRBJ1-3	TGTGCCAGCAGGCTACAGGGGGCTCCTGGAAACACCATATATTTT	CASRLQGAPGNTIYF
NA	NA	TRBV29-1	TRBJ1-4	TGCAGCGTTCAAGGGCCGTCAAATGAAAAACTGTTTTTT	CSVQGPSNEKLFF
TRBD2	few	TRBV19	TRBJ2-1	TGTGCCAGTAGTATAGATCCCTCAGGACTAGCGGGGACCGACAATGAGCAGTTCTTC	CASSIDPSGLAGTDNEQFF
TRBD1	NA	TRBV12-3/TRBV12-4	TRBJ1-1	TGTGCCAGCAGTATCCCAGGGGGGACAACTTTCTTT	CASSIPGGTTFF
NA	NA	TRBV5-3	TRBJ2-5	TGTGCCAGAAGCTTCCACTTGCAAGAGACCCAGTACTTC	CARSFHLQETQYF
TRBD2	NA	TRBV13	TRBJ2-2	TGTGCCAGCAGCTCAACCATAGCGGGGGGGCTTAACACCGGGGAGCTGTTTTTT	CASSSTIAGGLNTGELFF
NA	NA	TRBV11-3	TRBJ2-7	TGTGCCAGCAGCTTTTTACCCAGGGTCGGCGAGCAGTACTTC	CASSFLPRVGEQYF
NA	NA	TRBV28	TRBJ1-2	TGTGCCAGCAGTTTTGCCAGGGGTGGCATTGGCTACACCTTC	CASSFARGGIGYTF